Below are 10 T cell receptor beta chains sequenced from a single sample in a study of T cells in localized non-small cell lung cancer. Sequencing was performed with immunoSEQ multiplex PCR; in TCRdb, only in-frame clones are kept and a portion is missing. The sample yields 40,000 or so clones, approximately 86% seen once. The material sequenced was peripheral blood, taken before any cancer treatment. These receptors came from a man aged 40 to 70 with stage I lung adenocarcinoma.

The V and J genes are TRBV29-1 and TRBJ1-1; D is perhaps TRBD1 (5 bases). Germline CDR1 is SQVTM and CDR2 is ANQGSEA. The CDR3 runs to 11 residues. Between the trimmed V and J ends, which lost 4 bases and 5 bases, there was a span of 8 bases. The CDR3 is CSVGGDTEAFF. The DNA for the CDR3 is TGCAGCGTTGGAGGGGATACTGAAGCTTTCTTT.

CDR3: CASSERQRNTGELFF. The CDR3 coding sequence is TGTGCCAGCAGTGAACGCCAGAGAAACACCGGGGAGCTGTTTTTT. The chain joins TRBV6-1 to TRBJ2-2; D remains unclear. Germline V gene lookup returns CDR1 MNHNS and CDR2 SASEGT. CDR3 length: 15 amino acids. V lost 2 bases to trimming and J lost 2 bases, with 9 bases between them.

As DNA, the CDR3 is TGCGCCAGCACCATTAGCGGGAGCTACAATGAGCAGTTCTTC. Translated: CASTISGSYNEQFF. The chain joins TRBV5-1 to TRBJ2-1; 9 bases agree with TRBD2. This CDR3 comprises 14 residues. The germline V gene has CDR1 SGHRS and CDR2 YFSETQ. J gave up 3 bases and V 6 bases, and 4 bases lay outside the gene matches.

The chain is built from TRBV14 and TRBJ2-5, with D possibly matching TRBD2 (7 bases). The CDR3 extends over 17 amino acids. Trimming took 1 base from V and 1 from J, leaving 16 bases between them. CDR1 and CDR2 from the germline V gene are SGHDN and FVKESK. CDR3 in amino acids: CASSQGGGGPAQETQYF. CDR3 bases: TGTGCCAGCAGCCAAGGGGGGGGCGGCCCGGCCCAAGAGACCCAGTACTTC.

The chain recombines TRBV5-4 with TRBJ1-1; 7 nucleotides line up with TRBD1. Losses at the gene ends were 0 bases for V and 1 base for J; bases not matched to a gene: 0. Germline loops: CDR1 SGHNT, CDR2 YYREEE (reference sequence). The CDR3 is made up of 14 amino acids. CDR3 residues: CASSLAGGNTEAFF. CDR3 sequence (DNA): TGTGCCAGCAGCTTGGCAGGGGGGAACACTGAAGCTTTCTTT.

The chain uses TRBV19 and TRBJ2-4, with D possibly matching TRBD1 (6 bases). This CDR3 has 14 residues. V was trimmed by 4 bases and J by 3 bases, leaving 10 bases between them. Germline lookup yields CDR1 LNHDA and CDR2 SQIVND (reference sequence). The CDR3 here is CASSNPGHKNIQYF. DNA for the CDR3: TGTGCCAGTAGTAATCCGGGACACAAAAACATTCAGTACTTC. Full variable domain (missing parts from reference TRBV19 and TRBJ2-4): DGGITQSPKYLFRKEGQNVTLSCEQNLNHDAMYWYRQDPGQGLRLIYYSQIVNDFQKGDIAEGYSVSREKKESFPLTVTSAQKNPTAFYLCASSNPGHKNIQYFGAGTRLSVL.

This chain connects TRBV28 to TRBJ2-5; a possible D gene is TRBD1 (6 bases). There are 14 residues in the CDR3. Germline V gene data show CDR1 as MDHEN and CDR2 as SYDVKM. V was trimmed by 5 bases and J by 2 bases, leaving 12 bases between them. The CDR3 here is CASSLQGLQETQYF. The CDR3 nucleotides read TGTGCCAGCAGTCTACAGGGCCTACAAGAGACCCAGTACTTC.

This clone was observed once. The chain links TRBV7-9 to TRBJ2-2; the D gene is possibly TRBD1 (5 bases). Germline CDR1 is SEHNR and CDR2 is FQNEAQ (reference sequence). V was cut by 5 bases and J by 1 base, with 8 bases left in between. The CDR3 contains 14 residues. The CDR3 DNA follows: TGTGCCAGCAGCCCGACAGAGAACACCGGGGAGCTGTTTTTT. Translated, it gives CASSPTENTGELFF.

A few counts support this clone. The chain links TRBV6-6 to TRBJ1-5; possibly TRBD1 for D (5 bases). Trimming removed 2 bases at V and 11 bases at J, with 13 bases between. CDR1 MNHNY and CDR2 SVGAGI come from the germline V gene (reference sequence). The CDR3 spans 13 residues. The CDR3: CASSYDWGRAQHF. The CDR3 nucleotides are TGTGCCAGCAGTTACGATTGGGGCAGGGCCCAGCATTTT.

The chain has TRBV6-1 and TRBJ2-7; D gene ambiguous. Looked up from germline, CDR1 is MNHNS and CDR2 is SASEGT. Trimming stripped 5 bases from V and 0 bases from J, with 14 bases between. This CDR3 has 15 residues. CDR3 protein: CASSPIGSSSYEQYF. The CDR3 nucleotides are TGTGCCAGCAGTCCCATAGGGTCTAGCTCCTACGAGCAGTACTTC.